One and the same sample provided the 28 T cell receptor beta chains below, sequenced in a study of graft-versus-host responses after intestinal transplantation. The antigens for these receptors are not known. Repertoires were generated with immunoSEQ multiplex PCR, while TCRdb's copy carries only in-frame clones and drops some. This table holds about 120,000 clones, about 93% found once. The sample in question was unstimulated CD4+ T cells sorted from spleen or lymph node cells, obtained before intestinal transplant. The receptors were sampled from a human donor who received an intestinal transplant.

V gene TRBV5-1 combines with J gene TRBJ2-1, with TRBD2 identical over 13 bases. The length of the CDR3 is 22 residues. The V segment lost 3 bases and the J segment 5 bases; nucleotides outside the gene matches: 23. Germline lookup yields CDR1 SGHRS and CDR2 YFSETQ. The CDR3 spells CASSSPGLAGTSFLPGHNEQFF. CDR3 DNA: TGCGCCAGCAGCTCCCCGGGACTAGCGGGGACGAGCTTTCTTCCGGGCCACAATGAGCAGTTCTTC.

The chain joins TRBV28 to TRBJ1-1; D is unresolved. Germline CDR1 reads MDHEN; CDR2 reads SYDVKM. The CDR3 extends over 16 amino acids. Trimming stripped 2 bases from V and 1 base from J, with 14 bases between. This chain's CDR3 is CASSLDSRQPNTEAFF. CDR3 nucleotide sequence: TGTGCCAGCAGTTTAGATTCCAGGCAGCCGAACACTGAAGCTTTCTTT.

The rearrangement joins TRBV30 to TRBJ2-4; D uncertain. The V gene lost 3 bases and the J gene lost 4 bases, with 7 bases spanning the gap. The CDR3 extends over 12 amino acids. Germline lookup yields CDR1 GTSNPN and CDR2 SVGIG (reference sequence). The DNA of the CDR3 is TGTGCCTGGAGCGGATATAAAAACATTCAGTACTTC. Encoded protein: CAWSGYKNIQYF.

The rearrangement links TRBV4-2 to TRBJ2-5; the D is unclear. V gave up 4 bases and J gave up 0 bases, with 6 bases separating them. CDR3 length: 13 residues. CDR1 LGHNA and CDR2 YNFKEQ come from the germline V gene. CDR3 amino acids: CASSLAHQETQYF. The CDR3 nucleotides are TGTGCCAGCAGCCTGGCCCACCAAGAGACCCAGTACTTC.

This chain uses TRBV28 with TRBJ1-2; D not certain. The germline V and J ends were trimmed by 5 bases and 8 bases, with 15 bases remaining between them. Germline V lookup: CDR1 MDHEN, CDR2 SYDVKM. This CDR3 spans 13 amino acids. CDR3 loop: CASSIQTLRGYTF. The CDR3 nucleotides read TGTGCCAGCAGTATACAAACCCTGCGGGGCTACACCTTC.

This chain connects TRBV6-1 to TRBJ1-5; the D gene is possibly TRBD1 (5 bases). Germline CDR1 and CDR2: MNHNS and SASEGT. Trimming removed 4 bases from V and 0 bases from J, with 13 bases in between. CDR3 length equals 16 residues. The CDR3: CASSGAWGDSNQPQHF. The CDR3 DNA reads as TGTGCCAGCAGTGGAGCCTGGGGGGATAGCAATCAGCCCCAGCATTTT.

The V call is TRBV7-9, the J call TRBJ2-3; the D is unclear. The CDR3 has 13 amino acids. Germline CDR1 is SEHNR and CDR2 is FQNEAQ (reference sequence). V dropped 0 bases and J dropped 3 bases, with 4 bases sitting between them. This chain's CDR3 is CASSLAVTDTQYF. The CDR3 nucleotides read TGTGCCAGCAGCTTAGCCGTGACAGATACGCAGTATTTT.

V is TRBV12-5 and J is TRBJ1-2; D may be TRBD1 (5 bases). The CDR3 consists of 15 residues. CDR1 LGHNT and CDR2 FRNRAP come from the germline V gene. Trimming took off 6 bases at V and 3 bases at J, with 17 bases between the two ends. The CDR3 reads CASGPRPGRDYGYTF. The CDR3 DNA is TGTGCTAGTGGGCCACGTCCGGGACGGGACTATGGCTACACCTTC.

This clone was observed once. The rearrangement joins TRBV6-6 to TRBJ2-7; D may be TRBD2 (5 bases). Germline CDR1 is MNHNY and CDR2 is SVGAGI (reference sequence). The CDR3 loop spans 13 amino acids. Trimming shortened V by 6 bases and J by 6 bases, and 15 bases separated the two germline ends. This CDR3 is CASRTRIGSEQYF. CDR3 coding DNA: TGTGCCAGCAGAACACGCATTGGGAGCGAGCAGTACTTC.

CDR3: CASSPRTGVQGEQYF. As DNA, the CDR3 is TGTGCCAGCAGTCCCCGGACAGGGGTCCAAGGCGAGCAGTACTTC. This sequence joins TRBV2 and TRBJ2-7; 9 bases match TRBD1. Germline V CDR1 and CDR2: SNHLY, FYNNEI. This CDR3 has 15 residues. Trimming took 5 bases from V and 6 from J; bases not matched to a gene: 11.

The CDR3 sequence is CASSYTATNEKLFF. The CDR3 nucleotides read TGTGCCAGCAGTTATACAGCAACTAATGAAAAACTGTTTTTT. The chain joins TRBV6-5 to TRBJ1-4; no firm D call. Per the germline V gene, CDR1 is MNHEY and CDR2 is SVGAGI. V lost 3 bases, J lost 0 bases, and 5 bases lay in between. There are 14 residues in the CDR3.

The V and J genes are TRBV6-5 and TRBJ2-7, with 9 nucleotides matching TRBD1. Germline lookup yields CDR1 MNHEY and CDR2 SVGAGI. V lost 5 bases and J lost 4; bases outside the gene matches: 6. This CDR3 contains 14 residues. The CDR3 coding sequence is TGTGCCAGCAGTAGGGGACAGGGAAGTTACGAGCAGTACTTC. Amino acids: CASSRGQGSYEQYF.

The DNA of the CDR3 is TGTGCCAGTAGTATTAGCGGGAGATCTCAGCCCCAGCATTTT. This sequence encodes CASSISGRSQPQHF. This sequence joins TRBV19 and TRBJ1-5; no clear D gene. CDR3 length equals 14 residues. Germline assignment: CDR1 LNHDA and CDR2 SQIVND (reference sequence). V lost 3 bases to trimming and J lost 6 bases, with 12 bases between them.

The chain links TRBV4-2 to TRBJ2-7; D is ambiguous. Germline values: CDR1 LGHNA, CDR2 YNFKEQ. Trimming cost V 1 base and J 7 bases, with 20 bases left between them. CDR3 length equals 16 residues. As DNA, the CDR3 is TGTGCCAGCAGCCAAGTCCTAGGTTTAGCCACTGAAGAGCAGTACTTC. Its translation: CASSQVLGLATEEQYF.

The chain joins TRBV14 to TRBJ2-1, with D possibly being TRBD1 or TRBD2 (6 bases each). Per germline, CDR1 SGHDN and CDR2 FVKESK. CDR3 length: 16 amino acids. V lost 4 bases, J lost 8 bases, and 21 bases lay in between. CDR3 amino acids: CASSLLEGGSVHEQFF. In DNA form, the CDR3 reads TGTGCCAGCAGCCTCCTGGAGGGGGGTTCCGTCCATGAGCAGTTCTTC.

The genes are TRBV7-9 and TRBJ1-4, with TRBD1 matching 8 bases. Trimming at V came to 4 bases and at J to 7 bases, leaving 8 bases not matched to a gene. Germline V lookup: CDR1 SEHNR, CDR2 FQNEAQ (reference sequence). The CDR3 loop spans 15 amino acids. CDR3 sequence (DNA): TGTGCCAGCAGCTCACTCGGACAGGGCGGTGAAAAACTGTTTTTT. Its protein is CASSSLGQGGEKLFF.

The DNA for the CDR3 is TGTGCCAGTAGTATGAGGTTAATCAGCACAGATACGCAGTATTTT. Protein: CASSMRLISTDTQYF. The V gene is TRBV19, the J gene TRBJ2-3; unclear D gene. Germline-derived CDR1 and CDR2 are LNHDA and SQIVND (reference sequence). With 3 bases removed from V and 0 bases from J, the gap between germline ends came to 10 bases. This CDR3 contains 15 residues.

This chain connects TRBV2 to TRBJ1-1; weak D call: TRBD1 (6 bases). CDR3 length equals 15 residues. The germline V and J ends were trimmed by 6 bases and 7 bases, with 21 bases remaining between them. Germline V gene lookup returns CDR1 SNHLY and CDR2 FYNNEI. The CDR3 loop reads CASRSEGGLFNEAFF. In nucleotides, the CDR3 is TGTGCCAGCAGGTCCGAAGGGGGGTTATTCAATGAAGCTTTCTTT. The full variable domain, completed using reference TRBV2 and TRBJ1-1, is EPEVTQTPSHQVTQMGQEVILRCVPISNHLYFYWYRQILGQKVEFLVSFYNNEISEKSEIFDDQFSVERPDGSNFTLKIRSTKLEDSAMYFCASRSEGGLFNEAFFGQGTRLTVV.

The chain links TRBV5-4 to TRBJ1-2, with D maybe TRBD1 (6 bases). Germline CDR1 SGHNT, CDR2 YYREEE (reference sequence). The CDR3 spans 16 residues. V was pared by 2 bases and J by 4 bases, with 18 bases between. The CDR3 reads CASSLVGTTGLYGYTF. The CDR3 DNA is TGTGCCAGCAGCTTAGTAGGGACAACCGGCCTCTATGGCTACACCTTC. The full variable domain, in which reference TRBV5-4 and TRBJ1-2 provide the parts outside the CDR3, is ETGVTQSPTHLIKTRGQQVTLRCSSQSGHNTVSWYQQALGQGPQFIFQYYREEENGRGNFPPRFSGLQFPNYSSELNVNALELDDSALYLCASSLVGTTGLYGYTFGSGTRLTVV.

The chain links TRBV28 to TRBJ2-3, with 7 positions matching TRBD1. After removal of 1 base from V and 3 bases from J, the junction contained 10 bases not matched to a gene. This CDR3 has 17 residues. Germline loops: CDR1 MDHEN, CDR2 SYDVKM. CDR3 coding DNA: TGTGCCAGCAGTTTATCACAGGGGTCTGCAGGTACAGATACGCAGTATTTT. This codes for CASSLSQGSAGTDTQYF.

The V gene is TRBV30, the J gene TRBJ2-1; no firm D call. This CDR3 contains 12 residues. The V end was cut by 2 bases, the J end by 3 bases, with 5 bases between. Germline CDR1 is GTSNPN and CDR2 is SVGIG (reference sequence). This CDR3 is CAWSIGYNEQFF. The CDR3 bases are TGTGCCTGGAGTATCGGCTACAATGAGCAGTTCTTC.

The J gene is TRBJ1-5, the V gene TRBV5-4, with D possibly matching TRBD1 (5 bases). Trimming took off 0 bases at V and 5 bases at J, with 15 bases between the two ends. This CDR3 has 16 amino acids. Germline CDR1 is SGHNT and CDR2 is YYREEE (reference sequence). The CDR3 region has the DNA TGTGCCAGCAGCTTGGATGGTCTCTGGGGGGATCAGCCCCAGCATTTT. Its translation is CASSLDGLWGDQPQHF.

The chain joins TRBV6-6 to TRBJ2-7, with 10 bases lining up with TRBD2. The CDR3 totals 15 residues. Germline assignment: CDR1 MNHNY and CDR2 SVGAGI (reference sequence). The trim removed 0 bases at V and 6 bases at J, leaving 5 bases unmatched. CDR3 sequence: CASSYSAGGLVEQYF. The CDR3, as DNA: TGTGCCAGCAGTTACTCAGCGGGAGGGCTCGTCGAGCAGTACTTC.

The V gene is TRBV7-2, the J gene TRBJ1-5; D might be TRBD1 (6 bases). CDR1 and CDR2 (germline): SGHTA, FQGNSA. Trimming stripped 1 base from V and 3 bases from J, with 10 bases between. This CDR3 comprises 15 residues. CDR3 region: CASSLVQGYNQPQHF. DNA of the CDR3: TGTGCCAGCAGCTTAGTACAGGGCTACAATCAGCCCCAGCATTTT.

This clone was detected only once. The chain has TRBV29-1 and TRBJ2-1, with D possibly being TRBD1 (5 bases). In germline, CDR1 is SQVTM, CDR2 ANQGSEA. The CDR3 consists of 11 residues. Trimming shortened V by 6 bases and J by 16 bases, and 19 bases separated the two germline ends. This CDR3 reads CSVRQGAELFF. CDR3 in DNA: TGCAGCGTCCGGCAGGGTGCAGAACTCTTCTTC.

The V and J genes are TRBV7-3 and TRBJ2-3, with a possible D match to TRBD2 (5 bases). CDR1 SGHTA and CDR2 FQGTGA come from the germline V gene. CDR3 length equals 17 residues. The V gene lost 1 base and the J gene lost 4 bases, with 18 bases spanning the gap. The CDR3 region is CASSLNFLAEGADTQYF. DNA of the CDR3: TGTGCCAGCAGCTTAAATTTTCTAGCCGAGGGAGCAGATACGCAGTATTTT.

This chain joins TRBV28 and TRBJ1-2; D is undetermined. Germline V CDR1 and CDR2: MDHEN, SYDVKM. This CDR3 spans 13 amino acids. Trimming removed 1 base at V and 8 bases at J, with 11 bases between. In DNA form, the CDR3 reads TGTGCCAGCAGTTTATCTTCGGGGAGCGGCTACACCTTC. It is translated as CASSLSSGSGYTF.

The chain uses TRBV15 and TRBJ2-7, with unresolved D. The CDR3 is made up of 14 amino acids. From germline, CDR1 is LNHNV and CDR2 YYDKDF (reference sequence). Trimming shortened V by 5 bases and J by 6 bases, and 17 bases separated the two germline ends. CDR3 sequence (DNA): TGTGCCACCAGCCCCCTGGATGGGTTTGGCGAGCAGTACTTC. It yields the protein CATSPLDGFGEQYF.